This T cell receptor (beta chain) was recovered during a study of blood T cell repertoires in COVID-19. Study as a whole: Nucleic acid was either cDNA or gDNA, and it came from T cells, B-cell-depleted T cells, or PBMCs.

Sequencing used immunoSEQ multiplex PCR; TCRdb keeps in-frame clones, though not all of them. The top ten hold almost 4.5% of the sample, which has some 110,000 clones, around nine tenths seen once. Per germline, CDR1 LNHNV and CDR2 YYDKDF (reference sequence). The CDR3 consists of 17 residues. V lost 0 bases and J 0 bases, leaving 9 bases between the germline ends. The chain carries TRBV15 and TRBJ1-6, with D unclear. The sequenced sample consisted of peripheral blood. This TCR derives from a man between 40 and 49 years old with acute or convalescent COVID-19. The CDR3 bases are TGTGCCACCAGCAGAGACAACCCCAGCTCCTATAATTCACCCCTCCACTTT. Protein: CATSRDNPSSYNSPLHF.